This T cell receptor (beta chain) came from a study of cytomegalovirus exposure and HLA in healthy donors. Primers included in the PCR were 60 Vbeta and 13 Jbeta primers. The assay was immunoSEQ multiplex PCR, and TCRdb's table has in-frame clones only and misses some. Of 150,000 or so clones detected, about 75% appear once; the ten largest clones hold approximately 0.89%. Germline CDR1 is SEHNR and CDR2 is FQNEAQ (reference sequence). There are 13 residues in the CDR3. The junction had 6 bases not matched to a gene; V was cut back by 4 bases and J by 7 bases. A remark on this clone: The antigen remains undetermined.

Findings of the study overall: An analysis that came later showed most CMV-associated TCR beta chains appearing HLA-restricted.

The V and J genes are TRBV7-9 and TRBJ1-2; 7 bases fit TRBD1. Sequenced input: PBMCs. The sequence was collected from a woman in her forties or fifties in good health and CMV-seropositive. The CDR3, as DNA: TGTGCCAGCAGCTCCAGGGGGGCAGGTGGCTACACCTTC. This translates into CASSSRGAGGYTF.